Below are 26 T cell receptor beta chains sequenced from a single sample in a study of shared clonotypes between healthy human individuals. Only in-frame clones appear in the TCRdb table, and some are missing; sequencing was by immunoSEQ multiplex PCR. The sample includes over 950,000 clones, about 80% of them seen just once. Sequenced: memory CD4+ T cells from PBMCs. Subset described: CD45RA-negative fraction. The receptors were gathered from a man aged 18 to 29 in good health. Some clones in this sample may be carry-over from other donors' samples.

This clone was counted at least ten times. The chain uses TRBV5-1 and TRBJ1-1; D not resolved. V shed 1 base and J shed 4 bases, with 11 bases lying between them. This CDR3 is built from 14 residues. Germline CDR1 reads SGHRS; CDR2 reads YFSETQ. CDR3 loop: CASSLPGKGTEAFF. For the CDR3, the DNA is TGCGCCAGCAGCTTGCCCGGGAAGGGCACTGAAGCTTTCTTT.

The gene calls are TRBV7-2 and TRBJ2-7; D might be TRBD2 (6 bases). CDR3 length: 12 amino acids. CDR1 is SGHTA, CDR2 FQGNSA, per germline. Trimming removed 5 bases at V and 1 base at J, with 6 bases between. The CDR3 DNA follows: TGTGCCAGCAGCCGGGAGTCCTACGAGCAGTACTTC. It specifies CASSRESYEQYF.

The chain combines TRBV9 with TRBJ1-5; D remains unclear. There are 15 residues in the CDR3. Germline lookup yields CDR1 SGDLS and CDR2 YYNGEE. Trimming took 0 bases from V and 0 from J, leaving 7 bases between them. The CDR3 protein is CASSVGGFSNQPQHF. The CDR3 bases are TGTGCCAGCAGCGTAGGTGGATTTAGCAATCAGCCCCAGCATTTT.

The rearrangement uses TRBV5-1 and TRBJ2-3; 7 bases match TRBD2. The CDR3 length is 17 residues. V shed 3 bases, J shed 1 base, and the junction held 11 bases outside the gene matches. CDR1 and CDR2 from the germline V gene are SGHRS and YFSETQ. The CDR3 sequence is CASSYLPGTTGTDTQYF. The CDR3 DNA sequence: TGCGCCAGCAGCTACTTACCGGGGACTACCGGCACAGATACGCAGTATTTT.

J is TRBJ2-5 and V is TRBV19, with 12 bases matching TRBD2. Germline-derived CDR1 and CDR2 are LNHDA and SQIVND (reference sequence). The trim removed 4 bases at V and 5 bases at J, leaving 8 bases unmatched. The CDR3 covers 16 residues. CDR3 in amino acids: CASSKTSGSPRETQYF. CDR3 DNA: TGTGCCAGTAGTAAGACTAGCGGGAGTCCCCGGGAGACCCAGTACTTC.

This clone was observed a few times. The same CDR3 can be traced to other DNA sequences in this sample. The chain has TRBV28 and TRBJ1-1; D gene unclear. The germline V and J ends were trimmed by 4 bases and 0 bases, with 9 bases remaining between them. Per the germline V gene, CDR1 is MDHEN and CDR2 is SYDVKM. CDR3 length equals 14 residues. In nucleotides, the CDR3 is TGTGCCAGCAGTTCACCTGGCATGAACACTGAAGCTTTCTTT. It is translated as CASSSPGMNTEAFF.

The chain carries TRBV5-4 and TRBJ2-1; 12 positions agree with TRBD2. CDR3 length equals 15 residues. After removal of 2 bases from V and 5 bases from J, the junction contained 2 bases not matched to a gene. Per the germline V gene, CDR1 is SGHNT and CDR2 is YYREEE (reference sequence). In nucleotides, the CDR3 is TGTGCCAGCAGCTTTAGACTAGCGGGAGACAATGAGCAGTTCTTC. Translating gives CASSFRLAGDNEQFF.

This clone came up once. The rearrangement joins TRBV9 to TRBJ2-2, with 10 bases fitting TRBD2. Unmatched junction bases numbered 6, after V lost 8 bases and J lost 5 bases. The germline gives CDR1 SGDLS, CDR2 YYNGEE. The CDR3 runs to 14 residues. The CDR3 loop is CASASGSRTGELFF. The CDR3 coding sequence is TGTGCCAGTGCTAGCGGGAGTAGGACCGGGGAGCTGTTTTTT.

This chain links TRBV6-5 with TRBJ1-1, with D uncertain. The length of the CDR3 is 13 residues. The germline V and J ends were trimmed by 2 bases and 9 bases, with 13 bases remaining between them. Germline CDR1 is MNHEY and CDR2 is SVGAGI. Here the CDR3 DNA reads TGTGCCAGCAGTTACGTCAACAGTTTTCAAGCTTTCTTT. Residues: CASSYVNSFQAFF.

The V call is TRBV7-8, the J call TRBJ1-2; D ambiguous. This CDR3 comprises 14 residues. V lost 5 bases and J 3 bases, leaving 13 bases between the germline ends. Germline V gene lookup returns CDR1 SGHVS and CDR2 FQNEAQ. The CDR3 protein is CASSTEGRHYGYTF. The CDR3 DNA reads as TGTGCCAGCAGCACCGAAGGCCGGCACTATGGCTACACCTTC.

This clone has only one observation. V and J are TRBV21-1 and TRBJ2-6. TRBV21-1 is assigned pseudogene status. The CDR3 loop spans 19 amino acids. The CDR3 DNA sequence: TGTGCCAGCAGCACTCTACCGGGGACGGAACTCTCTGGGGCCAACGTCCTGACTTTC. Amino acid sequence: CASSTLPGTELSGANVLTF.

Comment on this clone: Different DNA sequences within this sample yield the same CDR3. The rearrangement joins TRBV5-6 to TRBJ1-2, with no clear D. This CDR3 has 14 amino acids. The V end was cut by 1 base, the J end by 0 bases, with 7 bases between. In germline, CDR1 is SGHDT, CDR2 YYEEEE. CDR3 protein: CASSLRPPNYGYTF. As DNA, the CDR3 is TGTGCCAGCAGCTTGCGGCCTCCTAACTATGGCTACACCTTC.

This clone was detected only a few times. In DNA form, the CDR3 reads TGTGCCTGGAGTGTTCCACCCCTGTACATTTTGAACACTGAAGCTTTCTTT. It is translated as CAWSVPPLYILNTEAFF. The chain combines TRBV30 with TRBJ1-1; D is undetermined. Trimming left V 0 bases short and J 0 bases short, with 17 bases between. The CDR3 contains 17 residues. From germline, CDR1 is GTSNPN and CDR2 SVGIG (reference sequence).

J is TRBJ2-7 and V is TRBV11-3; D gene unclear. V was clipped by 0 bases and J by 6 bases, with 12 bases between them. CDR1 and CDR2 (germline): SGHNT, YENEEA. This CDR3 comprises 14 residues. The DNA of the CDR3 is TGTGCCAGCAGCTTAGATATTCCGGAGTGCGAGCAGTACTTC. Translation gives CASSLDIPECEQYF.

DNA for the CDR3: TGCGCCAGCAGCTTGGCAGGGAACTCTGGAAACACCATATATTTT. Protein sequence: CASSLAGNSGNTIYF. The chain has TRBV5-1 and TRBJ1-3; D may be TRBD1 (5 bases). Germline CDR1 is SGHRS and CDR2 is YFSETQ. The CDR3 is 15 residues long. The V gene lost 0 bases and the J gene lost 0 bases, with 7 bases spanning the gap.

This sequence joins TRBV6-6 and TRBJ2-3; D gene unclear. Germline assignment: CDR1 MNHNY and CDR2 SVGAGI (reference sequence). V lost 2 bases and J 10 bases, leaving 13 bases between the germline ends. CDR3 length: 13 amino acids. The CDR3: CASSYGLGLAQYF. The CDR3 DNA follows: TGTGCCAGCAGTTACGGTTTAGGATTAGCGCAGTATTTT.

Points on this clone: The sample contains more than one DNA sequence encoding this CDR3. The V gene is TRBV5-1, the J gene TRBJ2-1; TRBD1 might be the D (5 bases). Germline V lookup: CDR1 SGHRS, CDR2 YFSETQ. V was pared by 0 bases and J by 2 bases, with 9 bases between. This CDR3 is 15 amino acids long. CDR3 nucleotides: TGCGCCAGCAGCTTGGTTCAGGGCCCCTACAATGAGCAGTTCTTC. Translation gives CASSLVQGPYNEQFF.

Only a few counts were recorded for this clone. This chain links TRBV28 with TRBJ2-4; D may be TRBD1 (6 bases). The germline V gene has CDR1 MDHEN and CDR2 SYDVKM. Trimming left V 6 bases short and J 1 base short, with 13 bases between. This CDR3 spans 15 amino acids. The CDR3 reads CASRPRGGAKNIQYF. CDR3 coding DNA: TGTGCCAGCAGACCCAGGGGTGGGGCCAAAAACATTCAGTACTTC. The full variable domain, with the rest looked up from reference TRBV28 and TRBJ2-4, is DVKVTQSSRYLVKRTGEKVFLECVQDMDHENMFWYRQDPGLGLRLIYFSYDVKMKEKGDIPEGYSVSREKKERFSLILESASTNQTSMYLCASRPRGGAKNIQYFGAGTRLSVL.

This clone was counted once. V gene TRBV5-4 combines with J gene TRBJ1-1; the D is unclear. Germline loops: CDR1 SGHNT, CDR2 YYREEE (reference sequence). Trimming pared 0 bases from V and 3 bases from J, leaving 12 bases between. This CDR3 has 15 amino acids. The CDR3 here is CASSLGHLSYTEAFF. Written as DNA, the CDR3 is TGTGCCAGCAGCTTGGGACACCTCTCCTACACTGAAGCTTTCTTT.

This sequence joins TRBV6-5 and TRBJ2-2, with D perhaps matching TRBD2 (6 bases). Trimming pared 3 bases from V and 5 bases from J, leaving 10 bases between. This CDR3 is built from 14 residues. Looked up from germline, CDR1 is MNHEY and CDR2 is SVGAGI. CDR3 region: CASSYTSRTGELFF. The CDR3 DNA reads as TGTGCCAGCAGTTATACTAGCAGGACCGGGGAGCTGTTTTTT.

The chain couples TRBV27 to TRBJ2-3, with 8 bases fitting TRBD1. The V gene end was trimmed by 5 bases and the J gene end by 5 bases; junction bases not matched to a gene: 6. The CDR3 extends over 14 amino acids. Germline V lookup: CDR1 MNHEY, CDR2 SMNVEV (reference sequence). Here the CDR3 DNA reads TGTGCCAGCAGTCAGGGGGCCTTTGGAGATACGCAGTATTTT. This gives the protein CASSQGAFGDTQYF.

The chain combines TRBV28 with TRBJ2-7; D might be TRBD1 (5 bases). Germline CDR1 MDHEN, CDR2 SYDVKM. Trimming pared 6 bases from V and 4 bases from J, leaving 22 bases between. The CDR3 extends over 16 amino acids. The CDR3 here is CASSKFVQGHQYEQYF. The CDR3 region has the DNA TGTGCCAGCAGCAAGTTTGTGCAAGGACACCAATACGAGCAGTACTTC.

The chain recombines TRBV14 with TRBJ1-5; D perhaps matches TRBD1 (5 bases). This CDR3 comprises 13 residues. With 3 bases removed from V and 5 bases from J, the gap between germline ends came to 8 bases. The V gene's germline CDR1 is SGHDN and CDR2 FVKESK. CDR3 DNA sequence: TGTGCCAGCAGCCAGGGACTGTATCAGCCCCAGCATTTT. Its protein is CASSQGLYQPQHF.

The chain uses TRBV5-1 and TRBJ2-3, with a weak D call TRBD2 (6 bases). Per the germline V gene, CDR1 is SGHRS and CDR2 is YFSETQ. The CDR3 spans 16 residues. V shed 2 bases and J shed 5 bases, with 18 bases lying between them. CDR3 loop: CASSLGRGIVGDTQYF. The DNA for the CDR3 is TGCGCCAGCAGCTTAGGACGGGGGATAGTAGGAGATACGCAGTATTTT.

This CDR3 is CASSQTFSGGSEQFF. CDR3 in DNA: TGCGCCAGCAGCCAAACGTTTTCGGGAGGGAGTGAGCAGTTCTTC. The genes are TRBV4-3 and TRBJ2-1; TRBD2 matches at 8 bases. Germline CDR1 and CDR2: LGHNA and YSLEER. This CDR3 is 15 amino acids long. Unmatched junction bases numbered 9, after V lost 2 bases and J lost 9 bases.

V and J are TRBV30 and TRBJ1-6; 9 positions match TRBD1. The CDR3 has 15 amino acids. The germline gives CDR1 GTSNPN, CDR2 SVGIG (reference sequence). J lost 2 bases, V lost 5 bases, and 4 bases had no gene match. For the CDR3, the DNA is TGTGCCTGGGGGACAGGGCTGGCCTATAATTCACCCCTCCACTTT. Its protein is CAWGTGLAYNSPLHF.